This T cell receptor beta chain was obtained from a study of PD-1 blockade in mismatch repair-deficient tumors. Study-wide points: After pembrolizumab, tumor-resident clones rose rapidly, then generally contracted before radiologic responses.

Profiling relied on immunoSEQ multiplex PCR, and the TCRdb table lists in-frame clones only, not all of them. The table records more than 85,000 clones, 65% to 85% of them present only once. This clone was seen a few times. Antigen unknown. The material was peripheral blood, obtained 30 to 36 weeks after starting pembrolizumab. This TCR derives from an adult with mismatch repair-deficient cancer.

In DNA, the CDR3 is TGTGCCAGCAGTAACTTAAATAGCAATCAGCCCCAGCATTTT. It specifies CASSNLNSNQPQHF. The chain recombines TRBV6-1 with TRBJ1-5, with D unresolved. V shed 5 bases and J shed 0 bases, with 8 bases lying between them. Germline V CDR1 and CDR2: MNHNS, SASEGT. The CDR3 has 14 residues.